One and the same sample provided the 25 T cell receptor beta chains below, sequenced in a study of T cell repertoires in aging, cancer and after chemotherapy (dated by TCRdb to 2018 to 2020). Sequencing was carried out with an Illumina MiSeq. Rearranged TRB sequences spanning V, D and J segments were amplified in a multiplex touch-down PCR with a mixed TRB-A/B primer pool. The raw public reads went through TCRdb reprocessing: fastp at Q25, MiXCR clone calling, in-frame beta chains kept. Under each unique CDR3 protein, matching rows form one entry showing the most common genes and DNA. The sample table shows some 6,300 distinct CDR3 sequences, and roughly a quarter are seen once. The ten largest clonotypes hold around 4.5% of the sample. Instead of sorted cells or RNA, genomic DNA extracted from peripheral blood served as the source for amplifying TCR beta rearrangements. Sequencing was performed on blood. Receptors originate from a human donor with a blood cancer.

The rearrangement links TRBV23-1 to TRBJ2-5; possibly TRBD1 for D (5 bases). TRBV23-1 is an open reading frame whose function is uncertain. Between the trimmed V and J ends, which lost 9 bases and 5 bases, there was a span of 22 bases. This CDR3 contains 15 residues. CDR3 sequence (DNA): TGCGCCAGTTCCCCGCAGGGAAGGGGTCGGGAGACCCAGTACTTC. Its translation: CASSPQGRGRETQYF.

This clonotype was recorded a few times. The genes are TRBV12-3 or TRBV12-4 and TRBJ2-4; D might be TRBD1 (6 bases). The CDR3 length is 16 residues. V lost 6 bases and J 3 bases, leaving 18 bases between the germline ends. Here the CDR3 reads CASRAGEGIVKNIQYF. The CDR3, as DNA: TGTGCCAGCAGGGCAGGGGAAGGGATTGTCAAAAACATTCAGTACTTC.

This clonotype has a handful of counts. This chain uses TRBV7-9 with TRBJ1-1; D is possibly TRBD1 (5 bases). Trimming took off 5 bases at V and 7 bases at J, with 14 bases between the two ends. The CDR3 consists of 13 residues. The germline gives CDR1 SEHNR, CDR2 FQNEAQ (reference sequence). The CDR3 DNA sequence: TGTGCCAGCAGCAATAGTGGGGCGGTTGAAGCTTTCTTT. The encoded protein is CASSNSGAVEAFF.

This clonotype was counted between two and nine times. The rearrangement links TRBV6-2 or TRBV6-3 to TRBJ1-1; 9 bases agree with TRBD1. Germline trimming cut 1 base from V and 5 bases from J; bases unmatched to any gene: 2. Germline CDR1 is MNHEY and CDR2 is SVGEGT. The CDR3 has 14 amino acids. The CDR3 is CASSYYRGRTEAFF. The CDR3 DNA reads as TGTGCCAGCAGTTACTACAGGGGGCGGACTGAAGCTTTCTTT.

V and J are TRBV12-3 or TRBV12-4 and TRBJ2-1, with D hard to call. V gave up 3 bases and J gave up 9 bases, with 6 bases separating them. The CDR3 has 11 residues. CDR3 sequence: CASSLTGEQFF. The CDR3, as DNA: TGTGCCAGCAGTTTGACGGGTGAGCAGTTCTTC.

This clonotype came up a few times. The rearrangement links TRBV20-1 to TRBJ2-7, with D tentatively TRBD1 or TRBD2 (6 bases each). The CDR3 is made up of 15 amino acids. Between the trimmed V and J ends, which lost 0 bases and 5 bases, there was a span of 17 bases. CDR1 DFQATT and CDR2 SNEGSKA come from the germline V gene (reference sequence). The DNA for the CDR3 is TGCAGTGCTAGAGATTCGGGGGCCAACCCTGACGAGCAGTACTTC. Residues: CSARDSGANPDEQYF.

By share, this clonotype counts as medium-sized. This chain joins TRBV15 and TRBJ2-7; 9 positions match TRBD2. Germline V gives CDR1 LNHNV, CDR2 YYDKDF (reference sequence). The CDR3 covers 16 residues. With V trimmed by 5 bases and J by 2 bases, 10 bases remained unmatched. DNA of the CDR3: TGTGCCACCAGCCCGCCGACTAGCGGACCCACCTACGAGCAGTACTTC. It is translated as CATSPPTSGPTYEQYF.

This chain connects TRBV5-1 to TRBJ1-2; the D gene is possibly TRBD1 (5 bases). Looked up from germline, CDR1 is SGHRS and CDR2 is YFSETQ. Trimming took off 0 bases at V and 4 bases at J, with 10 bases between the two ends. The CDR3 runs to 14 residues. Here the CDR3 reads CASSLERQSYGYTF. The DNA of the CDR3 is TGCGCCAGCAGCTTGGAGAGACAGTCCTATGGCTACACCTTC.

By sample share, this clonotype is medium-sized (0.01 to 0.1%). The rearrangement links TRBV20-1 to TRBJ1-2, with D possibly being TRBD1 (5 bases). This CDR3 is 15 amino acids long. V was trimmed by 0 bases and J by 4 bases, leaving 15 bases between them. CDR1 DFQATT and CDR2 SNEGSKA come from the germline V gene (reference sequence). The CDR3 DNA reads as TGCAGTGCTAGAGACAGGGAGGAGGCGGGCTATGGCTACACCTTC. It yields the protein CSARDREEAGYGYTF.

The V call is TRBV27, the J call TRBJ1-2; D gene ambiguous. CDR1 MNHEY and CDR2 SMNVEV come from the germline V gene (reference sequence). With 6 bases removed from V and 4 bases from J, the gap between germline ends came to 24 bases. The length of the CDR3 is 17 residues. The CDR3 DNA follows: TGTGCCAGCAGCCTCGCCGCTGACCGGGGATTCCTCTATGGCTACACCTTC. It translates to CASSLAADRGFLYGYTF.

This clonotype is medium-sized by share. The chain couples TRBV18 to TRBJ2-2; the D gene is possibly TRBD2 (6 bases). V was clipped by 3 bases and J by 1 base, with 9 bases between them. Per the germline V gene, CDR1 is KGHSH and CDR2 is LQKENI. This CDR3 has 15 amino acids. Here the CDR3 reads CASSPWRENTGELFF. The CDR3 region has the DNA TGTGCCAGCTCACCCTGGAGGGAGAACACCGGGGAGCTGTTTTTT.

The rearrangement joins TRBV20-1 to TRBJ2-7, with TRBD2 matching 9 bases. The CDR3 sequence is 14 residues long. Germline trimming cut 1 base from V and 1 base from J; bases unmatched to any gene: 2. CDR1 and CDR2 (germline): DFQATT, SNEGSKA (reference sequence). The CDR3: CSARGLAGSYEQYF. CDR3 bases: TGCAGTGCTAGAGGCCTAGCGGGATCCTACGAGCAGTACTTC.

V usage is TRBV20-1 and J usage is TRBJ1-2; weak D call: TRBD1 (6 bases). Deletions cut 0 bases from V and 8 bases from J, with 16 bases between. The CDR3 spans 14 residues. CDR1 is DFQATT and CDR2 is SNEGSKA in the germline V gene (reference sequence). The CDR3 DNA follows: TGCAGTGCTAGAGATAAGAAGGCAGGGGACGGCTACACCTTC. Protein product: CSARDKKAGDGYTF.

This clonotype has a handful of counts. The chain couples TRBV7-9 to TRBJ2-3, with D possibly being TRBD1 (6 bases). This CDR3 has 13 residues. Germline assignment: CDR1 SEHNR and CDR2 FQNEAQ (reference sequence). Trimming stripped 3 bases from V and 4 bases from J, with 8 bases between. CDR3 DNA: TGTGCCAGCAGCTTCACAGGGTCAGATACGCAGTATTTT. It specifies CASSFTGSDTQYF.

The sample holds a few counts of this clonotype. The chain combines TRBV27 with TRBJ2-7, with 13 bases that match TRBD2. Germline CDR1 reads MNHEY; CDR2 reads SMNVEV (reference sequence). Losses at the gene ends were 3 bases for V and 7 bases for J; bases not matched to a gene: 9. CDR3 size: 16 residues. The CDR3 is CASSLIVTSGGGEQYF. DNA of the CDR3: TGTGCCAGCAGTTTGATCGTCACTAGCGGGGGGGGGGAGCAGTACTTC.

By share, this clonotype ranks as medium-sized (0.01 to 0.1%). This rearrangement joins TRBV19 to TRBJ2-2; 9 positions agree with TRBD1. Per the germline V gene, CDR1 is LNHDA and CDR2 is SQIVND (reference sequence). Trimming cost V 2 bases and J 1 base; bases outside gene matches: 14. The CDR3 spans 20 residues. CDR3 sequence (DNA): TGTGCCAGTAGTATACCTTGGTTGGTGGACAGGGGAGGGAACACCGGGGAGCTGTTTTTT. It yields the protein CASSIPWLVDRGGNTGELFF.

This rearrangement joins TRBV19 to TRBJ1-5; the match to TRBD1 covers 9 bases. There are 17 residues in the CDR3. Germline values: CDR1 LNHDA, CDR2 SQIVND (reference sequence). V lost 6 bases to trimming and J lost 0 bases; unmatched junction nucleotides: 9. CDR3 sequence reads: CASRTDGTGNSNQPQHF. The CDR3 nucleotides read TGTGCCAGTAGAACCGACGGGACAGGGAATAGCAATCAGCCCCAGCATTTT.

With regard to this clonotype: One junction end does not reproduce the germline sequence, and a read error may be involved. The rearrangement uses TRBV24-1 and TRBJ1-2, with unresolved D. Germline assignment: CDR1 KGHDR and CDR2 SFDVKD. This CDR3 region has 13 residues. CDR3 sequence: CATGESGFDSYTF. In DNA, the CDR3 is TGTGCCACCGGTGAGTCAGGCTTCGACAGCTACACCTTC.

The chain joins TRBV7-2 to TRBJ1-5; no firm D call. Germline CDR1 SGHTA, CDR2 FQGNSA. The V end was cut by 1 base, the J end by 2 bases, with 9 bases between. The CDR3 runs 15 residues. The CDR3 sequence: CASSLGTGGNQPQHF. The CDR3 coding sequence is TGTGCCAGCAGCTTAGGAACCGGGGGCAATCAGCCCCAGCATTTT. Looking up the rest from reference TRBV7-2 and TRBJ1-5 gives the full variable domain: GAGVSQSPSNKVTEKGKDVELRCDPISGHTALYWYRQSLGQGLEFLIYFQGNSAPDKSGLPSDRFSAERTGGSVSTLTIQRTQQEDSAVYLCASSLGTGGNQPQHFGDGTRLSIL.

This clonotype was found a few times. The CDR3 DNA reads as TGTGCCATCAGTGGGGACAGCTATAATGAAAAACTGTTTTTT. Protein product: CAISGDSYNEKLFF. The chain recombines TRBV10-3 with TRBJ1-4; 7 positions match TRBD1. The CDR3 sequence is 14 residues long. The V gene end was trimmed by 4 bases and the J gene end by 4 bases; junction bases not matched to a gene: 3. Germline CDR1 is ENHRY and CDR2 is SYGVKD.

This clonotype is labeled medium-sized (0.01 to 0.1%). The chain joins TRBV10-3 to TRBJ2-7; perhaps D is TRBD1 or TRBD2 (5 bases each). Between the trimmed V and J ends, which lost 3 bases and 2 bases, there was a span of 8 bases. The CDR3 runs 13 residues. The germline CDR1 and CDR2 sequences are ENHRY and SYGVKD. CDR3 residues: CAISDGGTYEQYF. Written as DNA, the CDR3 is TGTGCCATCAGTGATGGGGGTACCTACGAGCAGTACTTC.

This sequence joins TRBV28 and TRBJ2-6; D might be TRBD1 or TRBD2, each matching 5 bases. This CDR3 is built from 15 residues. Per the germline V gene, CDR1 is MDHEN and CDR2 is SYDVKM. Between the trimmed V and J ends, which lost 3 bases and 0 bases, there was a span of 6 bases. The CDR3 reads CASSFGGSGANVLTF. The CDR3 bases are TGTGCCAGCAGTTTTGGGGGCTCTGGGGCCAACGTCCTGACTTTC.

By share of the sample, this clonotype is medium-sized (0.01 to 0.1%). The V call is TRBV19, the J call TRBJ1-2; 9 bases agree with TRBD1. J lost 7 bases, V lost 5 bases, and 11 bases had no gene match. The CDR3 covers 15 residues. CDR1 is LNHDA and CDR2 is SQIVND in the germline V gene (reference sequence). The CDR3 protein is CASSHTPGQGTGYTF. The CDR3 DNA sequence: TGTGCCAGTAGTCATACCCCGGGACAGGGTACTGGCTACACCTTC.

This clonotype is medium-sized in the sample. This rearrangement joins TRBV6-5 to TRBJ2-7; TRBD2 might be the D (6 bases). The CDR3 spans 12 residues. Germline loops: CDR1 MNHEY, CDR2 SVGAGI. V lost 2 bases and J lost 7, with 9 bases in between. The CDR3 reads CASSYGAGEQYF. The CDR3, as DNA: TGTGCCAGCAGTTACGGTGCGGGGGAGCAGTACTTC.

This rearrangement joins TRBV4-1 to TRBJ2-7; 8 nucleotides agree with TRBD2. The CDR3 consists of 18 residues. The V gene's germline CDR1 is MGHRA and CDR2 YSYEKL. V dropped 1 base and J dropped 4; count of bases not matched to a gene: 15. The CDR3 sequence: CASSQGMMGLERGYEQYF. The DNA of the CDR3 is TGCGCCAGCAGCCAAGGCATGATGGGACTAGAGAGGGGGTACGAGCAGTACTTC.